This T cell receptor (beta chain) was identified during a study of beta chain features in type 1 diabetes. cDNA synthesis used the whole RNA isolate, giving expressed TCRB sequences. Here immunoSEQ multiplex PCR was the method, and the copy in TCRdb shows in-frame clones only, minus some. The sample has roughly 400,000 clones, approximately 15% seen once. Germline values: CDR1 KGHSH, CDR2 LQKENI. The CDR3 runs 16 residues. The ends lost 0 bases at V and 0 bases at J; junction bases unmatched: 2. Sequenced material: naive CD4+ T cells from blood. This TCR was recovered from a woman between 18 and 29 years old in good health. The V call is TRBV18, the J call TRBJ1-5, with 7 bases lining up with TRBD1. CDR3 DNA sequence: TGTGCCAGCTCACCACCGACAGGGCTTAGCAATCAGCCCCAGCATTTT. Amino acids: CASSPPTGLSNQPQHF.